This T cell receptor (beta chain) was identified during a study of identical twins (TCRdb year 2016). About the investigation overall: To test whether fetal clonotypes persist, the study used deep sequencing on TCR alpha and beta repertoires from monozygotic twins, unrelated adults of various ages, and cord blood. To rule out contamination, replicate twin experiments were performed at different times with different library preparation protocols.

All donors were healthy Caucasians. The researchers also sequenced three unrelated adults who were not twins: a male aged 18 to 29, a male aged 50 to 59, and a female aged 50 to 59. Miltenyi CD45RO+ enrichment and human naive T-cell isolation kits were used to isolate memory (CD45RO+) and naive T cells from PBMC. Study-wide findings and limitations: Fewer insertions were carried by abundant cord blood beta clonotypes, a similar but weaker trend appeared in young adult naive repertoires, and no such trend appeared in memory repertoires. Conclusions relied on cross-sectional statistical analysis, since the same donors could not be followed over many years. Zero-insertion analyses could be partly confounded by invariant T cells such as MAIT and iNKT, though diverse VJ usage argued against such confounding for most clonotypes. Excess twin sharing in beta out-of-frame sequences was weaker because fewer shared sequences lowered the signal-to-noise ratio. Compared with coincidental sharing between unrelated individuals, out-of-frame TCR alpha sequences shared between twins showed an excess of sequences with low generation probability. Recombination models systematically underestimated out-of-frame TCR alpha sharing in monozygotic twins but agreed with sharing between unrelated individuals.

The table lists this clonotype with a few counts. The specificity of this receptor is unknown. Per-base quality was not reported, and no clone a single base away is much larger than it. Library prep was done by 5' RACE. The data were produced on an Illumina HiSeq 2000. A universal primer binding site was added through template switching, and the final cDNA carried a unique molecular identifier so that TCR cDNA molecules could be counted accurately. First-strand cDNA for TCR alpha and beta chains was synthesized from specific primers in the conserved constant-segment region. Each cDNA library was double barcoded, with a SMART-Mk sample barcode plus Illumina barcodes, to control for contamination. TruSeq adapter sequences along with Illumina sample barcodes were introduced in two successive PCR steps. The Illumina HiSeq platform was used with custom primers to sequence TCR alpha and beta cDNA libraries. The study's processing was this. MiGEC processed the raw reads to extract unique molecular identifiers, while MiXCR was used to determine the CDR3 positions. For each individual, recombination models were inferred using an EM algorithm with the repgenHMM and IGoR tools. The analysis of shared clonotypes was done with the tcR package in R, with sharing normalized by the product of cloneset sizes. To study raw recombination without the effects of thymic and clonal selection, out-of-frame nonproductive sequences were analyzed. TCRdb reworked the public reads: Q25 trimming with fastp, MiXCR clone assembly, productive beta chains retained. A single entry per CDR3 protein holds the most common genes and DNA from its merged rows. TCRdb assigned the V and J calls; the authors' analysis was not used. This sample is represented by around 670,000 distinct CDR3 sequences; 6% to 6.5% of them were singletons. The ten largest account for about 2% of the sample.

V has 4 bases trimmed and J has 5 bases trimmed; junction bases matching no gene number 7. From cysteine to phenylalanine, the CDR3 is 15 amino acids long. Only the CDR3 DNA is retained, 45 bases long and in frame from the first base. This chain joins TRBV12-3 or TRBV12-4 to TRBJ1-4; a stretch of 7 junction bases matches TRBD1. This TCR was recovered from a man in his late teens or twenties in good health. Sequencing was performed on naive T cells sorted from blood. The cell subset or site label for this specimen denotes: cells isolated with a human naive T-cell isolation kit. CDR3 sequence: CASSSSGTENEKLFF. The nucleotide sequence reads TGTGCCAGCAGTTCCTCCGGGACAGAGAATGAAAAACTGTTTTTT.